This T cell receptor (beta chain) was sequenced for a study of shared clonotypes between healthy human individuals (TCRdb year 2020). About the full investigation: The cohort included a few men and two women between 18 and 49 years of age. Per donor, three plates each were used for CD4 naive and CD4 memory, two for CD8 naive, and one for CD8 memory. The study deeply sequenced blood TCR repertoires of about five healthy adults to estimate repertoire size and the extent of clonotype sharing between individuals. Different laboratories and diverse techniques were used to prepare libraries and sequence TCR repertoires, to increase sequencing depth and limit assay-specific biases. Leukapheresis yielded between about 0.85 and 10 billion PBMCs per donor. On the study overall, not on this receptor specifically: Incomplete sequencing was indicated by rarefaction of sorted-subset datasets, despite the large sequencing depth. Sampling was limited to blood, and TCR repertoires in tissue likely differ from TCR repertoires in blood. The genetic and exposure-history diversity represented was limited by the small number of donors. Compared with non-shared clonotypes, clonotypes shared by all four sorted-subset donors had higher generation probabilities. Naive subsets generally had larger estimated clonotype richness than memory subsets. Pairwise subsampling led to the expectation that sequencing depth would affect the degree of clonotype sharing among donors. Sharing across several donors was observed for around 5% of naive CD4, about 3.2% of naive CD8, 2.3% of memory CD4, and roughly 0.43% of memory CD8 clonotypes.

This clone was detected only once. The antigen this receptor binds is unknown. One base away there is no much larger clone; base qualities are not given. TCR CDR3 regions were amplified from genomic DNA by multiplex PCR using the deep immunoSEQ assay. For each cell subset, the extracted genomic DNA was distributed evenly across all wells of several immunoSEQ 96-well plates, and each plate served as one replicate. For sorted subsets, roughly 200 ng of genomic DNA, equivalent to around 30,000 T cell genomes, went into each replicate PCR. Purified libraries were measured with a Qubit 3.0 fluorometer, size-checked on a Bioanalyzer 2100, and measured again with the KAPA Library Quantification kit. A separate single-read 150-cycle Illumina NextSeq 550 flow cell was used to sequence each immunoSEQ 96-well plate. Per the original workflow: Because only junctional sequences without quality scores were contained in the immunoSEQ output, filtering matching that applied to full-length reads could not be performed. Sequences were annotated with PyIR, a Python wrapper for IgBLAST v1.9, using IMGT germline references to assign V/J genes and CDR3. Reads with weak V/J assignments (E-value above 1e-6), missing CDR3, stop codons, out-of-frame junctions, or ambiguous translated residues were removed. V3J clonotypes were defined as sequences sharing an identical inferred V gene, J gene, and CDR3 amino acid sequence. Percentage overlap between repertoires was computed as shared unique clonotypes divided by the size of the smaller repertoire. Richness of each repertoire was evaluated using RTK rarefaction, the Chao1 estimator, and Recon v2.1 estimates of unobserved clonotypes. For all TCRbeta clonotypes obtained by the gDNA method from a few donors, generation probabilities were computed with OLGA. Held by TCRdb, this immuneACCESS table contains in-frame sequences only and omits some clones. Under half of the omission traces to an unresolved V gene where checked; the cause of the rest is unknown. V and J calls and clone size are copied from that table; D and trimming were computed from the DNA. The sample table records fewer than 850,000 clones; approximately 96% of these occur just once. The ten most abundant clones make up about 0.25% of the sample.

From the cysteine up to the phenylalanine, the CDR3 has a length of 15 residues. CDR3 DNA is the only sequence kept; it has 45 bases, read in frame from the first base. The germline V gene (reference sequence) sets CDR1 to MNHEY and CDR2 to SMNVEV. Trimming at the junction amounts to 6 bases on V and 5 bases on J, and the germline ends lie 20 bases apart. CD8 naive samples consisted of CD45RO-negative cells that were positively selected for CCR7, yielding a CD45RA+CCR7+ population without TemRA cells. Donors were healthy HIV-negative adults with no recently reported acute infections or vaccinations. Only Caucasian adults living in Nashville, Tennessee, USA were represented among the donors. After blood collection by leukapheresis, PBMCs were isolated using Ficoll-Histopaque density gradient centrifugation and then cryopreserved in the vapor phase of liquid nitrogen. Analytical flow cytometry was used to check the purity and quantity of every magnetically sorted T cell population. Genomic DNA was isolated from every sorted fraction and measured by UV absorbance on a Nanodrop 2000c.

This chain joins TRBV27 to TRBJ2-7, and possibly TRBD2, on 7 matching bases. Sequencing was done on a sample of naive CD8+ T cells sorted from blood. The cell subset or site label on this specimen signifies: CD45RA+CCR7+. The TCR comes from a man aged 25 to 45 in good health. The sequenced DNA is TGTGCCAGCAGACCCAGGGGCGGGAGTCAGCACGAGCAGTACTTC. It codes for CASRPRGGSQHEQYF.